This paragraph covers one T cell receptor (beta chain) sequence. The V gene lost 0 bases and the J gene lost 0 bases, with 9 bases spanning the gap. This CDR3 has 17 residues. CDR1 is SGHDN and CDR2 is FVKESK in the germline V gene. The data derive from a study of blood T cell repertoires in COVID-19. About the study: Sources were T cells, B-cell-depleted T cells, or PBMCs; the material itself was cDNA or gDNA.

Method: immunoSEQ multiplex PCR; TCRdb's copy keeps in-frame clones and lacks some. The profile shows around 270,000 clones, around 85% of them singletons. Adults between roughly 18 and 89 years of age took part from fewer than 30 US areas. The recovered donors of Cohort 3 showed two negative PCRs, clearance, or symptom resolution. The origin of this receptor is a woman aged 30 to 39 who had recovered from COVID-19. The chain is built from TRBV14 and TRBJ1-6; no clear D gene. Material: PBMCs or T cells enriched from blood (not recorded which). Written as DNA, the CDR3 is TGTGCCAGCAGCCAAGATCTCGATAGCTCCTATAATTCACCCCTCCACTTT. It is translated as CASSQDLDSSYNSPLHF.